This T cell receptor (beta chain) comes out of a study of blood T cell repertoires in COVID-19. Trimming stripped 4 bases from V and 4 bases from J, with 13 bases between. This CDR3 is built from 14 residues. Per the germline V gene, CDR1 is MGHDK and CDR2 is SYGVNS. Some clones are missing from TCRdb's copy, which holds only in-frame ones; the method was immunoSEQ multiplex PCR. The table lists some 200,000 clones, 80% of them singletons. The TCR sequence derives from a woman aged 40 to 50 with acute COVID-19. The chain carries TRBV25-1 and TRBJ1-1, with a tentative D call TRBD1 (5 bases). The sample was PBMCs or T cells enriched from blood (not recorded which). The chain's CDR3 is CASSGGGSGTEAFF. DNA for the CDR3: TGTGCCAGCAGTGGCGGGGGATCGGGCACTGAAGCTTTCTTT.